This TCR beta chain was captured by sequencing in a study of cytomegalovirus exposure and HLA in healthy donors. In regard to this clone: Its target is unknown.

Both 60 Vbeta primers and 13 Jbeta primers went into the PCR. Libraries were prepared by immunoSEQ multiplex PCR; TCRdb keeps only in-frame clonotypes and omits some of them. The sample lists around 190,000 clones, more than 70% seen once, with approximately 1% in the top ten. Study conclusions and caveats: Most TCR sequences proved rare, with some public TCRs found in many donors.

This CDR3 is 14 amino acids long. CDR1 and CDR2 (germline): SGHRS, YFSETQ. V lost 0 bases to trimming and J lost 8 bases, with 14 bases between them. The sequenced sample was PBMCs. The TCR was taken from a woman between 40 and 50 years old in good health and CMV-seronegative. The chain links TRBV5-1 to TRBJ1-2; unclear D gene. CDR3 sequence (DNA): TGCGCCAGCAGCTTGGGGCAGGTGGATTCCGGCTACACCTTC. It encodes CASSLGQVDSGYTF.